The 20 T cell receptor beta chains below come from one sample, sequenced in a study of blood T cell repertoires in COVID-19. Measured with immunoSEQ multiplex PCR; TCRdb has only the in-frame clones, and not every one. The data contain some 170,000 clones, more than 60% of them seen just once; the ten biggest clones take up approximately 8%. Sequences were obtained from peripheral blood. These receptors came from a man aged 55 to 70 with acute or convalescent COVID-19.

This chain connects TRBV24-1 to TRBJ2-2, with 7 bases aligning to TRBD2. Germline CDR1 reads KGHDR; CDR2 reads SFDVKD. The CDR3 is 13 residues long. With V trimmed by 3 bases and J by 8 bases, 2 bases remained unmatched. CDR3 in DNA: TGTGCCACCAGTGATCCGGGAGGAGGGGAGCTGTTTTTT. Protein: CATSDPGGGELFF.

This clone has a handful of counts. This rearrangement joins TRBV5-1 to TRBJ2-3, with 11 bases lining up with TRBD1. The germline CDR1 and CDR2 sequences are SGHRS and YFSETQ. The CDR3 is 15 residues long. With V trimmed by 7 bases and J by 3 bases, 7 bases remained unmatched. The CDR3 DNA is TGCGCCAGCCGTATTGGACAGGGGGCAACAGATACGCAGTATTTT. Amino acid sequence: CASRIGQGATDTQYF.

This clone was detected a few times. The identical CDR3 is also encoded by other nucleotide sequences in the sample. The chain recombines TRBV29-1 with TRBJ1-2; D is uncertain. The CDR3 is made up of 11 amino acids. Germline V lookup: CDR1 SQVTM, CDR2 ANQGSEA. V was trimmed by 3 bases and J by 4 bases, leaving 6 bases between them. CDR3 sequence: CSVEDFYGYTF. As DNA, the CDR3 is TGCAGCGTTGAGGACTTCTATGGCTACACCTTC. Supplemented by reference TRBV29-1 and TRBJ1-2, the full variable domain reads SAVISQKPSRDICQRGTSLTIQCQVDSQVTMMFWYRQQPGQSLTLIATANQGSEATYESGFVIDKFPISRPNLTFSTLTVSNMSPEDSSIYLCSVEDFYGYTFGSGTRLTVV.

The rearrangement joins TRBV13 to TRBJ2-7; D not certain. Deletions cut 6 bases from V and 4 bases from J, with 13 bases between. The CDR3 sequence is 13 residues long. Germline V gene sequence: CDR1 PRHDT, CDR2 FYEKMQ (reference sequence). This CDR3 is CASSYSAGYEQYF. Written as DNA, the CDR3 is TGTGCCAGCAGTTATTCCGCAGGATACGAGCAGTACTTC.

The J gene is TRBJ2-5, the V gene TRBV4-1, with TRBD2 as a possible D gene (6 bases). Germline lookup yields CDR1 MGHRA and CDR2 YSYEKL. This CDR3 has 15 residues. The V and J ends lost 5 bases and 5 bases respectively, with 18 bases between them. CDR3 in amino acids: CASSLSFGAGETQYF. The CDR3 DNA reads as TGCGCCAGCAGCTTGTCCTTTGGGGCGGGGGAGACCCAGTACTTC.

This clone has just one count. The chain recombines TRBV6-6 with TRBJ1-1, with D perhaps TRBD1 (6 bases). CDR1 is MNHNY and CDR2 is SVGAGI in the germline V gene (reference sequence). This CDR3 contains 15 residues. V was pared by 2 bases and J by 5 bases, with 15 bases between. The CDR3 sequence is CASSYRDKGWTEAFF. CDR3 sequence (DNA): TGTGCCAGCAGTTACCGGGACAAAGGGTGGACTGAAGCTTTCTTT.

This CDR3 reads CASSRRPDSEKLFF. Here the CDR3 DNA reads TGTGCCAGTAGTCGACGGCCCGATAGCGAAAAACTGTTTTTT. V usage is TRBV19 and J usage is TRBJ1-4; D gene uncertain. Germline CDR1 is LNHDA and CDR2 is SQIVND (reference sequence). V was shortened by 5 bases and J by 8 bases, with 15 bases between the two germline ends. CDR3 size: 14 residues.

In its sample, this clone was seen once. The CDR3, as DNA: TGTGCCAGCAGCTTAGCGGCGGGTGCCTACGAGCAGTACTTC. Encoded protein: CASSLAAGAYEQYF. V and J are TRBV7-9 and TRBJ2-7; D might be TRBD2 (5 bases). V was cut by 0 bases and J by 2 bases, with 8 bases left in between. Germline-derived CDR1 and CDR2 are SEHNR and FQNEAQ (reference sequence). The CDR3 is 14 amino acids. Based on the CDR3 plus reference TRBV7-9 and TRBJ2-7, the full variable domain is DTGVSQNPRHKITKRGQNVTFRCDPISEHNRLYWYRQTLGQGPEFLTYFQNEAQLEKSRLLSDRFSAERPKGSFSTLEIQRTEQGDSAMYLCASSLAAGAYEQYFGPGTRLTVT.

The sample holds a few counts of this clone. The rearrangement uses TRBV3-1 (or the pseudogene TRBV3-2) and TRBJ1-5; TRBD1 aligns across 8 bases. The CDR3 consists of 14 residues. Germline trimming cut 2 bases from V and 6 bases from J; bases unmatched to any gene: 3. CDR1 is LGHDT and CDR2 is YNNKEL in the germline V gene (reference sequence). The CDR3 nucleotides are TGTGCCAGCAGCCAACAGGGGGCGGGTCAGCCCCAGCATTTT. Protein sequence: CASSQQGAGQPQHF.

The CDR3 loop reads CASSLLPGVNEKLFF. For the CDR3, the DNA is TGCGCCAGCAGCTTGTTGCCAGGCGTTAATGAAAAACTGTTTTTT. The chain has TRBV5-1 and TRBJ1-4; D remains ambiguous. CDR3 length equals 15 residues. Germline V lookup: CDR1 SGHRS, CDR2 YFSETQ. Trimming cost V 1 base and J 4 bases, with 11 bases left between them.

This chain joins TRBV6-2 or TRBV6-3 and TRBJ2-4, with D tentatively TRBD1 (7 bases). Trimming removed 0 bases at V and 4 bases at J, with 13 bases between. CDR1 and CDR2 from the germline V gene are MNHEY and SVGEGT. The CDR3 has 16 residues. The CDR3 nucleotides are TGTGCCAGCAGTTACTCGCTGACAGGGACTAAAAACATTCAGTACTTC. This translates into CASSYSLTGTKNIQYF.

The chain carries TRBV19 and TRBJ1-5; 8 bases line up with TRBD1. The CDR3 runs 14 residues. Unmatched junction bases numbered 11, after V lost 9 bases and J lost 7 bases. The germline V gene has CDR1 LNHDA and CDR2 SQIVND (reference sequence). The CDR3 DNA reads as TGTGCCAGCGTTGACAGGGGATTATCCCAGCCCCAGCATTTT. This gives the protein CASVDRGLSQPQHF.

The chain recombines TRBV7-2 with TRBJ1-5; no clear D. The germline gives CDR1 SGHTA, CDR2 FQGNSA. CDR3 length equals 13 residues. V dropped 5 bases and J dropped 4 bases, with 9 bases sitting between them. This CDR3 reads CASSREWNQPQHF. The CDR3 coding sequence is TGTGCCAGCAGCCGGGAGTGGAATCAGCCCCAGCATTTT.

The chain combines TRBV18 with TRBJ2-5, with a tentative D call TRBD1 (6 bases). Trimming cost V 3 bases and J 1 base, with 12 bases left between them. Germline V gene lookup returns CDR1 KGHSH and CDR2 LQKENI. The length of the CDR3 is 15 residues. CDR3 sequence: CASSPATGFQETQYF. In DNA form, the CDR3 reads TGTGCCAGCTCACCGGCGACAGGATTCCAAGAGACCCAGTACTTC.

This clone has only one observation. The chain couples TRBV2 to TRBJ1-1; 12 nucleotides match TRBD1. CDR1 is SNHLY, CDR2 FYNNEI, per germline. CDR3 size: 13 residues. V dropped 4 bases and J dropped 11; count of bases not matched to a gene: 5. CDR3 coding DNA: TGTGCCAGCAGTGGGGGACAGGGGGCATGGGCTTTCTTT. Protein product: CASSGGQGAWAFF.

V is TRBV9 and J is TRBJ1-3; D ambiguous. The V gene lost 0 bases and the J gene lost 0 bases, with 13 bases spanning the gap. CDR3 size: 17 residues. Germline values: CDR1 SGDLS, CDR2 YYNGEE. CDR3 bases: TGTGCCAGCAGCGTAGCCCCAGGAACCCTCTCTGGAAACACCATATATTTT. Translation gives CASSVAPGTLSGNTIYF.

V is TRBV5-4 and J is TRBJ2-3, with 13 nucleotides matching TRBD2. CDR3 length: 16 amino acids. Losses at the gene ends were 4 bases for V and 2 bases for J; bases not matched to a gene: 4. CDR1 SGHNT and CDR2 YYREEE come from the germline V gene (reference sequence). Written as DNA, the CDR3 is TGTGCCAGCAGCGCGGGACTAGCGGGGAACACAGATACGCAGTATTTT. Amino acid sequence: CASSAGLAGNTDTQYF. The full variable domain, completed using reference TRBV5-4 and TRBJ2-3, is ETGVTQSPTHLIKTRGQQVTLRCSSQSGHNTVSWYQQALGQGPQFIFQYYREEENGRGNFPPRFSGLQFPNYSSELNVNALELDDSALYLCASSAGLAGNTDTQYFGPGTRLTVL.

V and J are TRBV2 and TRBJ2-1; a possible D gene is TRBD2 (7 bases). CDR3 length: 15 residues. Germline V gives CDR1 SNHLY, CDR2 FYNNEI. The germline V and J ends were trimmed by 5 bases and 4 bases, with 15 bases remaining between them. The CDR3 spells CASSWERGGYNEQFF. The CDR3 region has the DNA TGTGCCAGCAGTTGGGAAAGGGGGGGGTACAATGAGCAGTTCTTC.

A single count supports this clone. The chain uses TRBV9 and TRBJ1-3; D perhaps matches TRBD1 (6 bases). Germline V gene lookup returns CDR1 SGDLS and CDR2 YYNGEE. This CDR3 has 15 residues. Trimming cost V 4 bases and J 2 bases, with 13 bases left between them. CDR3 sequence reads: CASSPAGGTGNTIYF. The CDR3 nucleotides read TGTGCCAGCAGCCCAGCGGGGGGCACTGGAAACACCATATATTTT.

Here the CDR3 reads CASSSTMEFTGKRQSEAFF. The CDR3 DNA reads as TGTGCCAGCAGCTCCACAATGGAGTTTACAGGGAAGCGACAGAGTGAAGCTTTCTTT. The V gene is TRBV13, the J gene TRBJ1-1, with D possibly matching TRBD1 (6 bases). CDR1 PRHDT and CDR2 FYEKMQ come from the germline V gene (reference sequence). Trimming left V 4 bases short and J 7 bases short, with 31 bases between. The CDR3 contains 19 residues.